The 28 T cell receptor beta chains below come from one sample, sequenced in a study of blood T cell repertoires in COVID-19 (TCRdb year 2020). The library came from the immunoSEQ multiplex PCR assay. In TCRdb, the immuneACCESS table is reduced to in-frame sequences with V and J assigned. These tables do not hold every clone; where another copy was compared, an unresolved V gene accounts for under half, and the others remain unexplained. The table for this sample lists 130,000 to 150,000 clones; roughly 87% of them were counted only once. Approximately 2% of the sample is held by the ten biggest clonotypes. Sample: peripheral blood. These receptor sequences come from a man between 65 and 80 years old with acute or convalescent COVID-19.

This clone appeared once. The V and J genes are TRBV7-2 and TRBJ2-1; D may be TRBD1 (7 bases). The CDR3 is made up of 16 amino acids. The V end was cut by 5 bases, the J end by 0 bases, with 14 bases between. Germline V gives CDR1 SGHTA, CDR2 FQGNSA. The CDR3 DNA sequence: TGTGCCAGCAGCGCAGGGGGGCTCAGCTCCTACAATGAGCAGTTCTTC. This encodes CASSAGGLSSYNEQFF.

The chain combines TRBV6-5 with TRBJ1-2, with 9 bases lining up with TRBD1. This CDR3 is built from 16 residues. The germline V gene encodes CDR1 MNHEY and CDR2 SVGAGI. The ends lost 2 bases at V and 5 bases at J; junction bases unmatched: 9. The CDR3 coding sequence is TGTGCCAGCAGTTACAAGCGACCGGGACAGGGATATGGCTACACCTTC. It encodes CASSYKRPGQGYGYTF.

The V gene is TRBV3-1 (or the pseudogene TRBV3-2), the J gene TRBJ2-5, with 7 bases aligning to TRBD1. Germline V gives CDR1 LGHDT, CDR2 YNNKEL (reference sequence). This CDR3 region has 17 residues. V shed 4 bases and J 2 bases; nucleotides not matched to a gene: 13. CDR3 DNA: TGTGCCAGCAGCCCCTCGAAGGGGGCAGAAGGGCAAGAGACCCAGTACTTC. Amino acids: CASSPSKGAEGQETQYF.

The CDR3 DNA sequence: TGTGCCAGCAGCTTACGCTCCAGCTCCTACGAGCAGTACTTC. Protein product: CASSLRSSSYEQYF. V gene TRBV7-9 combines with J gene TRBJ2-7, with no clear D. The CDR3 extends over 14 amino acids. Germline CDR1 and CDR2: SEHNR and FQNEAQ (reference sequence). With 2 bases removed from V and 0 bases from J, the gap between germline ends came to 8 bases.

This chain joins TRBV5-1 and TRBJ1-1; no reliable D call. V gave up 2 bases and J gave up 1 base, with 6 bases separating them. The CDR3 is 13 residues long. The germline gives CDR1 SGHRS, CDR2 YFSETQ. The CDR3 sequence is CASSFSENTEAFF. DNA of the CDR3: TGCGCCAGCAGCTTCAGCGAGAACACTGAAGCTTTCTTT.

The CDR3 bases are TGTGCCAGCAGCCTAGGACAGGGAGCGGGCGAGCAGTACTTC. The encoded protein is CASSLGQGAGEQYF. The rearrangement joins TRBV3-1 (or the pseudogene TRBV3-2) to TRBJ2-7, with 8 bases identical to TRBD1. The germline V gene encodes CDR1 LGHDT and CDR2 YNNKEL (reference sequence). The V gene end was trimmed by 4 bases and the J gene end by 6 bases; junction bases not matched to a gene: 8. This CDR3 contains 14 residues.

The rearrangement uses TRBV2 and TRBJ2-5, with D tentatively TRBD1 (5 bases). Germline CDR1 and CDR2: SNHLY and FYNNEI. The CDR3 length is 12 residues. The germline V and J ends were trimmed by 7 bases and 3 bases, with 9 bases remaining between them. The CDR3 sequence is CASKAGKETQYF. The CDR3 coding sequence is TGTGCCAGCAAAGCAGGGAAAGAGACCCAGTACTTC.

The V call is TRBV7-9, the J call TRBJ2-7; the D gene is possibly TRBD2 (5 bases). With 5 bases removed from V and 7 bases from J, the gap between germline ends came to 12 bases. Germline assignment: CDR1 SEHNR and CDR2 FQNEAQ (reference sequence). CDR3 size: 12 residues. CDR3 nucleotides: TGTGCCAGCAGCCAAGCCCCGGGAGAGCAGTACTTC. This encodes CASSQAPGEQYF. Full variable domain (missing parts from reference TRBV7-9 and TRBJ2-7): DTGVSQNPRHKITKRGQNVTFRCDPISEHNRLYWYRQTLGQGPEFLTYFQNEAQLEKSRLLSDRFSAERPKGSFSTLEIQRTEQGDSAMYLCASSQAPGEQYFGPGTRLTVT.

The chain uses TRBV10-3 and TRBJ1-2; the D gene is possibly TRBD1 (6 bases). Germline loops: CDR1 ENHRY, CDR2 SYGVKD. This CDR3 has 13 residues. Trimming took 0 bases from V and 4 from J, leaving 6 bases between them. The CDR3 region has the DNA TGTGCCATCAGTGAGTCGACAGGCTATGGCTACACCTTC. Its translation: CAISESTGYGYTF.

The J gene is TRBJ2-5, the V gene TRBV5-1; TRBD2 matches 11 bases. Germline lookup yields CDR1 SGHRS and CDR2 YFSETQ. V was clipped by 4 bases and J by 5 bases; unmatched bases: 7. The CDR3 runs to 15 residues. CDR3 in DNA: TGCGCCAGCAGCCCGGGGTCTAGCGGGGGGGAGACCCAGTACTTC. It yields the protein CASSPGSSGGETQYF.

V gene TRBV5-1 combines with J gene TRBJ1-2; D is ambiguous. V was trimmed by 4 bases and J by 1 base, leaving 8 bases between them. The CDR3 covers 13 residues. Germline values: CDR1 SGHRS, CDR2 YFSETQ. CDR3 nucleotides: TGCGCCAGCAGCGGCGGGAATAACTATGGCTACACCTTC. As protein: CASSGGNNYGYTF.

The V gene is TRBV12-5, the J gene TRBJ2-2, with 15 bases that match TRBD2. CDR3 length: 19 amino acids. Trimming cost V 1 base and J 5 bases; bases outside gene matches: 8. Germline V lookup: CDR1 LGHNT, CDR2 FRNRAP. The CDR3 region is CASGLGTSGGARGTGELFF. The DNA of the CDR3 is TGTGCTAGTGGTTTGGGGACTAGCGGGGGGGCCCGGGGTACCGGGGAGCTGTTTTTT.

Only a few counts were recorded for this clone. The rearrangement joins TRBV15 to TRBJ1-4; 7 bases fit TRBD1. The V segment lost 5 bases and the J segment 2 bases; nucleotides outside the gene matches: 11. CDR3 length: 17 amino acids. Per the germline V gene, CDR1 is LNHNV and CDR2 is YYDKDF (reference sequence). The CDR3 protein is CATSSLWTGSTNEKLFF. The CDR3 region has the DNA TGTGCCACCAGCTCTCTCTGGACAGGTTCCACTAATGAAAAACTGTTTTTT.

The V gene is TRBV15, the J gene TRBJ2-1; D gene uncertain. The length of the CDR3 is 13 residues. Germline V gene sequence: CDR1 LNHNV, CDR2 YYDKDF (reference sequence). Deletions cut 0 bases from V and 8 bases from J, with 8 bases between. CDR3 sequence reads: CATSRDRGHEQFF. The CDR3 bases are TGTGCCACCAGCAGAGATCGCGGCCATGAGCAGTTCTTC.

The DNA of the CDR3 is TGTGCCAGCAGCCCTACAGGGAACACTGAAGCTTTCTTT. It specifies CASSPTGNTEAFF. V is TRBV6-6 and J is TRBJ1-1, with TRBD1 as a possible D gene (5 bases). The CDR3 is 13 residues long. Looked up from germline, CDR1 is MNHNY and CDR2 is SVGAGI (reference sequence). V gave up 6 bases and J gave up 1 base, with 9 bases separating them.

The V call is TRBV6-5, the J call TRBJ2-1, with 7 bases identical to TRBD2. The CDR3 extends over 14 amino acids. Germline loops: CDR1 MNHEY, CDR2 SVGAGI. The junction had 8 bases not matched to a gene; V was cut back by 2 bases and J by 10 bases. The CDR3 loop reads CASSYDSSGREQFF. The DNA for the CDR3 is TGTGCCAGCAGTTACGATTCTAGCGGTAGGGAGCAGTTCTTC.

The V and J genes are TRBV6-5 and TRBJ2-7, with 8 positions matching TRBD1. After removal of 4 bases from V and 6 bases from J, the junction contained 2 bases not matched to a gene. The CDR3 covers 12 residues. Germline CDR1 reads MNHEY; CDR2 reads SVGAGI. This CDR3 is CASSWTGREQYF. In DNA, the CDR3 is TGTGCCAGCAGTTGGACAGGGCGCGAGCAGTACTTC.

The count of this clone is one. For the CDR3, the DNA is TGTGCCAGTAGGAAACTCCCGGGACAAGGGGTCCATGGCTACACCTTC. Residues: CASRKLPGQGVHGYTF. This chain connects TRBV19 to TRBJ1-2; D possibly corresponds to TRBD1 (6 bases). Germline V lookup: CDR1 LNHDA, CDR2 SQIVND (reference sequence). This CDR3 has 16 residues. V lost 6 bases and J 6 bases, leaving 23 bases between the germline ends.

The J gene is TRBJ2-2, the V gene TRBV11-2, with a tentative D call TRBD2 (5 bases). Germline CDR1 and CDR2: SGHAT and FQNNGV. The CDR3 is made up of 15 amino acids. Deletions cut 1 base from V and 1 base from J, with 7 bases between. The CDR3 DNA sequence: TGTGCCAGCAGCTTAGCGGCGGGGAACACCGGGGAGCTGTTTTTT. Protein sequence: CASSLAAGNTGELFF.

This clone was counted between two and nine times. This chain connects TRBV19 to TRBJ2-1, with D perhaps TRBD1 (6 bases). The CDR3 covers 16 residues. Germline assignment: CDR1 LNHDA and CDR2 SQIVND (reference sequence). Trimming removed 3 bases at V and 8 bases at J, with 20 bases between. The CDR3 here is CASSMASGTRVHEQFF. CDR3 nucleotide sequence: TGTGCCAGTAGTATGGCCTCCGGGACAAGGGTCCATGAGCAGTTCTTC.

The chain carries TRBV7-8 and TRBJ2-2; TRBD1 matches 7 bases. The CDR3 sequence is 14 residues long. Germline V lookup: CDR1 SGHVS, CDR2 FQNEAQ. The V segment lost 6 bases and the J segment 8 bases; nucleotides outside the gene matches: 9. The CDR3 DNA reads TGTGCCAGCAGGAACCCAGGGGGTTGGGGGGAGCTGTTTTTT. Its protein is CASRNPGGWGELFF. Full variable domain (missing parts from reference TRBV7-8 and TRBJ2-2): GAGVSQSPRYKVAKRGQDVALRCDPISGHVSLFWYQQALGQGPEFLTYFQNEAQLDKSGLPSDRFFAERPEGSVSTLKIQRTQQEDSAVYLCASRNPGGWGELFFGEGSRLTVL.

This clone appeared a few times. The chain uses TRBV10-2 and TRBJ2-7; 7 bases match TRBD2. The CDR3 sequence is 15 residues long. Germline V CDR1 and CDR2: WSHSY, SAAADI. V was pared by 10 bases and J by 2 bases, with 14 bases of the junction left unmatched. The CDR3 reads CATRRLAIDTYEQYF. In nucleotides, the CDR3 is TGCGCCACCAGAAGACTAGCTATAGATACCTACGAGCAGTACTTC.

This clone occurred once. This chain links TRBV5-8 with TRBJ2-5; D is perhaps TRBD1 (6 bases). Germline loops: CDR1 SGHTS, CDR2 YDEGEE. The CDR3 is 16 amino acids. V was pared by 2 bases and J by 4 bases, with 18 bases between. CDR3 DNA sequence: TGTGCCAGCAGCTTTATGGGGGCCCCCTTTGCAGAGACCCAGTACTTC. Its translation: CASSFMGAPFAETQYF.

The chain links TRBV27 to TRBJ2-3; D gene uncertain. The germline CDR1 and CDR2 sequences are MNHEY and SMNVEV (reference sequence). This CDR3 is 11 amino acids long. V shed 4 bases and J shed 9 bases, with 8 bases lying between them. The CDR3 region has the DNA TGTGCCAGCAGTTGGGCCCGGACGCAGTATTTT. Its translation is CASSWARTQYF.

The genes are TRBV10-1 and TRBJ2-7; the match to TRBD1 covers 9 bases. V was clipped by 4 bases and J by 5 bases; unmatched bases: 9. Germline loops: CDR1 WNHNN, CDR2 SYGVQD (reference sequence). The CDR3 runs to 15 residues. This CDR3 is CASSVATGGRNEQYF. The CDR3 region has the DNA TGCGCCAGCAGTGTAGCGACAGGGGGTAGGAACGAGCAGTACTTC.

The V and J genes are TRBV7-9 and TRBJ1-2; 7 bases agree with TRBD1. The CDR3 totals 14 residues. Unmatched junction bases numbered 3, after V lost 1 base and J lost 4 bases. CDR1 and CDR2 from the germline V gene are SEHNR and FQNEAQ (reference sequence). CDR3 DNA: TGTGCCAGCAGCTTAGGGGGACAGTTCTATGGCTACACCTTC. It translates to CASSLGGQFYGYTF.

V gene TRBV10-2 combines with J gene TRBJ2-7; 7 bases align to TRBD2. CDR3 length: 18 residues. The germline CDR1 and CDR2 sequences are WSHSY and SAAADI. The V gene end was trimmed by 3 bases and the J gene end by 7 bases; junction bases not matched to a gene: 21. The CDR3 loop reads CASSDSRDSLASGWEQYF. The CDR3 nucleotides are TGCGCCAGCAGTGATTCTCGCGACTCACTAGCGTCAGGGTGGGAGCAGTACTTC.

This chain links TRBV27 with TRBJ2-7; no clear D gene. Trimming cost V 8 bases and J 3 bases, with 8 bases left between them. The CDR3 totals 11 residues. Germline CDR1 is MNHEY and CDR2 is SMNVEV (reference sequence). This chain's CDR3 is CASVSGYEQYF. The CDR3 DNA sequence: TGTGCCAGCGTGTCAGGCTACGAGCAGTACTTC.